Each of the 18 T cell receptor beta chains below was sequenced from the same sample in a study of monozygotic twins with inflammatory bowel disease. For each CDR3 protein, TCRdb gives one entry from its re-call of the 5' RACE reads, without DNA. This sample's table has approximately 420,000 distinct CDR3 sequences. Specimen: blood. Receptor source: a human donor with ulcerative colitis or Crohn's disease, or a healthy co-twin of an affected twin (not recorded which).

The chain combines TRBV5-8 with TRBJ1-5. CDR1 and CDR2 (germline): SGHTS, YDEGEE. The CDR3 has 13 amino acids. The chain's CDR3 is CASSSQANQPQHF.

This chain joins TRBV28 and TRBJ2-3. From germline, CDR1 is MDHEN and CDR2 SYDVKM. The CDR3 contains 15 residues. CDR3: CASSAIWGLADTQYF.

The rearrangement uses TRBV12-3 or TRBV12-4 and TRBJ2-7; TCRdb calls TRBD1, which cannot be checked without DNA. The CDR3 spans 14 residues. The CDR3 reads CASSPTGEVREQYF.

The chain has TRBV30 and TRBJ1-2. The CDR3 is made up of 13 amino acids. CDR1 and CDR2 (germline): GTSNPN, SVGIG (reference sequence). CDR3 sequence: CAWRIDGEYGYTF.

This sequence joins TRBV24-1 and TRBJ1-1; TCRdb lists TRBD1, though no DNA is available to test this call. CDR1 is KGHDR, CDR2 SFDVKD, per germline. CDR3 length equals 15 residues. This chain's CDR3 is CATSEPGTVNTEAFF.

This chain links TRBV7-2 with TRBJ1-1; the TRBD1 assignment by TCRdb is unverifiable without DNA. The CDR3 sequence is 16 residues long. CDR1 and CDR2 (germline): SGHTA, FQGNSA. CDR3 sequence reads: CASSLVPGWGNTEAFF.

This rearrangement joins TRBV4-2 to TRBJ2-7. The CDR3 consists of 13 residues. In germline, CDR1 is LGHNA, CDR2 YNFKEQ. The CDR3 is CASSQVESSEQYF.

The CDR3 here is CASTPTRGGLAKNIQYF. The rearrangement uses TRBV5-1 and TRBJ2-4; TCRdb calls TRBD2, which cannot be checked without DNA. CDR3 length: 17 amino acids. Germline values: CDR1 SGHRS, CDR2 YFSETQ.

The chain carries TRBV7-8 and TRBJ2-5; TCRdb names TRBD2, which stays unverified in the absence of DNA. CDR1 SGHVS and CDR2 FQNEAQ come from the germline V gene. CDR3 length equals 16 residues. The CDR3 region is CASSYPPGTSGGIQYF.

This chain uses TRBV28 with TRBJ2-3; the TCRdb call, TRBD1, lacks DNA for checking. Germline V gene lookup returns CDR1 MDHEN and CDR2 SYDVKM. This CDR3 comprises 14 residues. The CDR3 here is CASGEAIGADTQYF.

V is TRBV5-1 and J is TRBJ1-6; TCRdb picks TRBD1, but there is no DNA to check that call. Germline V gene data show CDR1 as SGHRS and CDR2 as YFSETQ. This CDR3 has 14 amino acids. CDR3 region: CASSLLDSDSPLHF.

The chain employs TRBV18 and TRBJ2-6. The CDR3 spans 17 residues. CDR1 KGHSH and CDR2 LQKENI come from the germline V gene. The chain's CDR3 is CASSTLGQSSGANVLTF.

The chain combines TRBV5-1 with TRBJ2-1; lacking DNA, the TRBD2 call made by TCRdb goes unchecked. The germline gives CDR1 SGHRS, CDR2 YFSETQ. CDR3 size: 14 residues. CDR3 loop: CASSLYASEDEQFF.

The chain is built from TRBV5-4 and TRBJ2-1. The CDR3 runs to 13 residues. In germline, CDR1 is SGHNT, CDR2 YYREEE (reference sequence). The chain's CDR3 is CASSSVTGTEQFF.

The rearrangement uses TRBV18 and TRBJ2-5. The CDR3 runs 19 residues. Germline loops: CDR1 KGHSH, CDR2 LQKENI. This CDR3 is CASSRPRAVNHTTQETQYF.

The V gene is TRBV5-1, the J gene TRBJ1-2; TCRdb's D call of TRBD1 is untestable without DNA. The CDR3 covers 13 residues. Germline loops: CDR1 SGHRS, CDR2 YFSETQ. The CDR3 is CASSPGTGEGYTF.

The chain uses TRBV10-3 and TRBJ2-3. The CDR3 length is 14 residues. The germline CDR1 and CDR2 sequences are ENHRY and SYGVKD. This chain's CDR3 is CAISESPVVDTQYF.

The chain is built from TRBV27 and TRBJ2-1; no DNA is available, so the TRBD1 call from TCRdb remains unchecked. CDR1 MNHEY and CDR2 SMNVEV come from the germline V gene (reference sequence). The CDR3 has 14 residues. This chain's CDR3 is CATPRQPSYNEQFF.